This T cell receptor (beta chain) was profiled in a study of vaccination effects on CD4 cells after COVID-19. Study at large: Samples gathered post-vaccine arrived a median of 72 days past the second dose.

Viral peptide pools were used in the ViraFEST assay to expand antigen-specific CD4+ T cells, and sequencing came afterward. Researchers isolated CD4+ T cells once approximately eleven days of culture had elapsed. As their vaccination, participants received two doses of either BNT162b2 or mRNA-1273. The V gene lost 4 bases and the J gene lost 9 bases, with 13 bases spanning the gap. The CDR3 loop spans 14 amino acids. Germline loops: CDR1 LGHDT, CDR2 YNNKEL (reference sequence). Assay used: immunoSEQ multiplex PCR; TCRdb lists only in-frame clones, some missing. This sample carries about 46,000 clones, over 60% of them seen once, and the ten largest clones take approximately 15%. Whole-study findings and limits: In the late period after vaccination, infection- and vaccine-induced clones contracted markedly.

This clone was counted only a few times. Its antigen remains unknown. The chain employs TRBV3-1 (or the pseudogene TRBV3-2) and TRBJ1-6; D possibly corresponds to TRBD1 (6 bases). This sequence originates from a human donor who received a COVID-19 vaccine. The sequencing here drew on CD4+ T cells from PBMCs cultured with HCoV-OC43 spike peptides, taken after COVID-19 vaccination. Subset of the sample: HCoV-OC43 spike overlapping peptide pool stimulation. The CDR3: CASSRRQESSPLHF. CDR3 in DNA: TGTGCCAGCAGCCGCCGACAGGAGAGTTCACCCCTCCACTTT.